This T cell receptor beta chain comes out of a study of blood T cell repertoires in COVID-19. Repertoires were generated with immunoSEQ multiplex PCR, while TCRdb's copy carries only in-frame clones and drops some. The sample contains about 270,000 clones, approximately 90% of which appear only once. CDR1 SGDLS and CDR2 YYNGEE come from the germline V gene. V dropped 1 base and J dropped 0 bases, with 13 bases sitting between them. CDR3 length equals 16 residues. Adults between roughly 18 and 90 years of age took part from 20 to 25 US areas. The TCR sequence derives from a woman in her twenties or thirties with acute COVID-19. Sequenced: PBMCs or T cells enriched from blood (not recorded which). The V gene is TRBV9, the J gene TRBJ1-1, with D possibly TRBD1 on 6 matching bases. In nucleotides, the CDR3 is TGTGCCAGCAGCGTAATAGGGGGGGCCATGAACACTGAAGCTTTCTTT. Amino acids: CASSVIGGAMNTEAFF.